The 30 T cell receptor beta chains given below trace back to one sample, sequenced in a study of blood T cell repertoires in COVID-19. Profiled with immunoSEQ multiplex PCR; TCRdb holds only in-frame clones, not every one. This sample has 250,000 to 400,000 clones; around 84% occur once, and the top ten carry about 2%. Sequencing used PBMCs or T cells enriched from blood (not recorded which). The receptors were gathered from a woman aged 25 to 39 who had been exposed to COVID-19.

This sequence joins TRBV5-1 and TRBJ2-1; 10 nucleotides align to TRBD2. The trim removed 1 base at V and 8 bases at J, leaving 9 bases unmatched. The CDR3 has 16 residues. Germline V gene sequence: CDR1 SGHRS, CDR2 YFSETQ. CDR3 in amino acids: CASSLNPSGSADEQFF. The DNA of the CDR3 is TGCGCCAGCAGCTTGAACCCTAGCGGGAGTGCAGATGAGCAGTTCTTC.

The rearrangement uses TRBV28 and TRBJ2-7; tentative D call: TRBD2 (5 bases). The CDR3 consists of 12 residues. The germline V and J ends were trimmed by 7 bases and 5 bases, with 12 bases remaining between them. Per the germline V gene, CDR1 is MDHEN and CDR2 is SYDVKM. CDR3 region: CASKEEGNEQYF. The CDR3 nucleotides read TGTGCCAGCAAGGAAGAGGGAAACGAGCAGTACTTC.

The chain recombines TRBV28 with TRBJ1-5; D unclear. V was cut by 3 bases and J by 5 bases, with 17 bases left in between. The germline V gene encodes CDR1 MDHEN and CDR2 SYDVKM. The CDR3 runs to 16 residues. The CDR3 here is CASSLIFAGFHQPQHF. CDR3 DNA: TGTGCCAGCAGTTTGATTTTCGCGGGATTTCATCAGCCCCAGCATTTT.

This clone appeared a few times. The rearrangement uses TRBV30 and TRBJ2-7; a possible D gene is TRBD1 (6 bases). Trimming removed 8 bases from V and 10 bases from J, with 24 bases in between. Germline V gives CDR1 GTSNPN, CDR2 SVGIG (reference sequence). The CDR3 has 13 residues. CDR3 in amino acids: CAAQTGSIGYQYF. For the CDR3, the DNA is TGTGCCGCCCAGACAGGCTCCATAGGGTATCAGTACTTC.

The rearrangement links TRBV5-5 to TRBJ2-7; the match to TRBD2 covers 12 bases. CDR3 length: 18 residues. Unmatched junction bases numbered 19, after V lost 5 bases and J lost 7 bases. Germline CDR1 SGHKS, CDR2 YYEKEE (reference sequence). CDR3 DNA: TGTGCCAGCAGTTCCCCTGGACTAGCGGGACTAGGGCGGGGAGAGCAGTACTTC. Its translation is CASSSPGLAGLGRGEQYF.

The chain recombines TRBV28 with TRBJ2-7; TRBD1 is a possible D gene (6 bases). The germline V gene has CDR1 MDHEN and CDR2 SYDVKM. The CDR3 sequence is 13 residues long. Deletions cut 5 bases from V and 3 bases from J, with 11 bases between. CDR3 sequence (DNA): TGTGCCAGCAGTCCAGGGGACATCTACGAGCAGTACTTC. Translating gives CASSPGDIYEQYF.

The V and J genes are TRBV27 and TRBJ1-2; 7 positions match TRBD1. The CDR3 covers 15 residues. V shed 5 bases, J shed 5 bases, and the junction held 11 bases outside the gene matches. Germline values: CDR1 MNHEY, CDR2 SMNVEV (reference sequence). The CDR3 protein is CASSLTGTGRYGYTF. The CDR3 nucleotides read TGTGCCAGCAGTCTGACAGGGACGGGGCGTTATGGCTACACCTTC.

CDR3 sequence reads: CASSPGRTYEQYF. The CDR3 DNA sequence: TGTGCCAGCAGCCCAGGTCGGACCTACGAGCAGTACTTC. J is TRBJ2-7 and V is TRBV5-4; D unclear. Trimming stripped 4 bases from V and 2 bases from J, with 10 bases between. Germline V gene data show CDR1 as SGHNT and CDR2 as YYREEE (reference sequence). This CDR3 has 13 residues.

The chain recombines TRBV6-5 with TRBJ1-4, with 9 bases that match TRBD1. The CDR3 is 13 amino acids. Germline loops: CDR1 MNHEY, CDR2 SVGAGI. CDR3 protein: CAAVQDRGEKLFF. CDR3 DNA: TGTGCTGCGGTACAGGACAGGGGTGAAAAACTGTTTTTT.

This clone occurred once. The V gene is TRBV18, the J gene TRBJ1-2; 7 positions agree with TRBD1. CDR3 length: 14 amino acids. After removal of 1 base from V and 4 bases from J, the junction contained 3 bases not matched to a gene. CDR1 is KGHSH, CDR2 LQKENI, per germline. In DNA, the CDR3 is TGTGCCAGCTCACCACGGGGACAGTCCTATGGCTACACCTTC. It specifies CASSPRGQSYGYTF.

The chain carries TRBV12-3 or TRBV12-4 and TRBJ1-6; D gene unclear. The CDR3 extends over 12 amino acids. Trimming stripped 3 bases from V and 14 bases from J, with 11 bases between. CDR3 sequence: CASSFSFGALHF. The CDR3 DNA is TGTGCCAGCAGTTTTTCATTTGGAGCCCTCCACTTT.

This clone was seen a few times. The CDR3 loop is CASALDRSSYEQYF. CDR3 bases: TGTGCTAGTGCCCTTGACAGGAGCTCCTACGAGCAGTACTTC. V gene TRBV12-5 combines with J gene TRBJ2-7; D perhaps matches TRBD1 (6 bases). Germline-derived CDR1 and CDR2 are LGHNT and FRNRAP. This CDR3 has 14 amino acids. Trimming took off 7 bases at V and 0 bases at J, with 13 bases between the two ends.

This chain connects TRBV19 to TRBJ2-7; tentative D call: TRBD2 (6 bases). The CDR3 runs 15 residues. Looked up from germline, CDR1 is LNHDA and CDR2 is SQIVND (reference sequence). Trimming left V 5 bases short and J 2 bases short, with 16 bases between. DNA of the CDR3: TGTGCCAGTAGTTTACTCATAGCGGAAACCTACGAGCAGTACTTC. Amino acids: CASSLLIAETYEQYF.

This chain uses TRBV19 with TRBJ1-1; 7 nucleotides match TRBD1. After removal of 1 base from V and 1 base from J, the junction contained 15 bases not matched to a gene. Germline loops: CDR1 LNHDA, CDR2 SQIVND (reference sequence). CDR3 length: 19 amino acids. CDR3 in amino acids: CASSIGPGTASLRNTEAFF. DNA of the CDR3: TGTGCCAGTAGTATAGGACCCGGGACAGCCTCCTTGAGGAACACTGAAGCTTTCTTT.

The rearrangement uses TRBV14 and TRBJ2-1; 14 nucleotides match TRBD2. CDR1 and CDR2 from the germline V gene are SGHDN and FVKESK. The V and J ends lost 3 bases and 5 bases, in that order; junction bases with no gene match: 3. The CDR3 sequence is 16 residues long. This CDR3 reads CASSHGTSGRNNEQFF. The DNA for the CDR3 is TGTGCCAGCAGCCACGGGACTAGCGGGAGAAACAATGAGCAGTTCTTC. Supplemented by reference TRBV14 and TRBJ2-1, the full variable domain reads EAGVTQFPSHSVIEKGQTVTLRCDPISGHDNLYWYRRVMGKEIKFLLHFVKESKQDESGMPNNRFLAERTGGTYSTLKVQPAELEDSGVYFCASSHGTSGRNNEQFFGPGTRLTVL.

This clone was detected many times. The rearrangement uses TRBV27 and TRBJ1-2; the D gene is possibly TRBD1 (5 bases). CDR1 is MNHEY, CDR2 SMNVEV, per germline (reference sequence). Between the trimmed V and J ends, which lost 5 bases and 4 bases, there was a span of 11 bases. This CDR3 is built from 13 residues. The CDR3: CASSPSGVYGYTF. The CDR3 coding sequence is TGTGCCAGCAGTCCCTCGGGGGTCTATGGCTACACCTTC.

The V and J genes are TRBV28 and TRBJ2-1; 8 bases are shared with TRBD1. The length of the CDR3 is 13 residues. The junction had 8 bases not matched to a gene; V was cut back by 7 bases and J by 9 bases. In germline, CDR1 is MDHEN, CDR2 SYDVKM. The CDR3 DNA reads TGTGCCAGCACATACAGGGGGGACGGTGAGCAGTTCTTC. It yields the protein CASTYRGDGEQFF.

The CDR3 bases are TGTGCCAGCAGTGGGACAGCGCTTACCTACGAGCAGTACTTC. It is translated as CASSGTALTYEQYF. The J gene is TRBJ2-7, the V gene TRBV27, with 7 bases fitting TRBD1. The CDR3 has 14 amino acids. Germline trimming cut 5 bases from V and 2 bases from J; bases unmatched to any gene: 6. Germline V gene data show CDR1 as MNHEY and CDR2 as SMNVEV (reference sequence).

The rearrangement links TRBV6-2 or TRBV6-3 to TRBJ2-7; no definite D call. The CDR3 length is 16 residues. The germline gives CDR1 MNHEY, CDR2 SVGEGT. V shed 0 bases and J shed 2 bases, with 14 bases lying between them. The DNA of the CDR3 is TGTGCCAGCAGTTACTCCCGCACTCCCCTTACCTACGAGCAGTACTTC. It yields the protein CASSYSRTPLTYEQYF.

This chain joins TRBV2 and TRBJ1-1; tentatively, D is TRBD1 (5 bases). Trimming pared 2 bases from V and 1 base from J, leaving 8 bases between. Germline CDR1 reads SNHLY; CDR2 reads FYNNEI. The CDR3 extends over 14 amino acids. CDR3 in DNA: TGTGCCAGCAGTGAATTTAGGGGGAACACTGAAGCTTTCTTT. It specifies CASSEFRGNTEAFF.

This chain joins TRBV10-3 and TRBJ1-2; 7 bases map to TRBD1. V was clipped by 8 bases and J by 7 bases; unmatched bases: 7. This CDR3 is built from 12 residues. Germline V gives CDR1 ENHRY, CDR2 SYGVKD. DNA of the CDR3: TGTGCCATCCAGGGGGGATCTGGTGGCTACACCTTC. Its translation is CAIQGGSGGYTF.

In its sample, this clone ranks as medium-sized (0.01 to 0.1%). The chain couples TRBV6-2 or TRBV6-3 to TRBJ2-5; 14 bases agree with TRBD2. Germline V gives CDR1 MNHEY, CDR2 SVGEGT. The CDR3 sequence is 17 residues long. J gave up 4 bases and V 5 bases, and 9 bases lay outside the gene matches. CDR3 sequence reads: CASSPLGLAGVIETQYF. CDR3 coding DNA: TGTGCCAGCAGTCCCCTGGGACTAGCGGGAGTGATAGAGACCCAGTACTTC.

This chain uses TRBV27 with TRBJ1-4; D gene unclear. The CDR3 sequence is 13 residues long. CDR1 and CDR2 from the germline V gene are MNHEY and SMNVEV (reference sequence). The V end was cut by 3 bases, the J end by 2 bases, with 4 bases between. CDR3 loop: CASSFMTNEKLFF. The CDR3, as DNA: TGTGCCAGCAGTTTCATGACTAATGAAAAACTGTTTTTT.

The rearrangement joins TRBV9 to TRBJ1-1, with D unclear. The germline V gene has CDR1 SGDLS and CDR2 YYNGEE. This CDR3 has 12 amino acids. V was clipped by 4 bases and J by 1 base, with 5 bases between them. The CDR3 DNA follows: TGTGCCAGCAGCCGGGGGAACACTGAAGCTTTCTTT. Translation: CASSRGNTEAFF.

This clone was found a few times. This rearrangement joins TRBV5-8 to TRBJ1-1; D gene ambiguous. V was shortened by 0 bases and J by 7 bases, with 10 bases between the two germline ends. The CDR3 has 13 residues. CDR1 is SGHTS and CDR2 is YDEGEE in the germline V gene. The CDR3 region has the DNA TGTGCCAGCAGCTTGGTGGCGTCAGGTGAAGCTTTCTTT. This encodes CASSLVASGEAFF. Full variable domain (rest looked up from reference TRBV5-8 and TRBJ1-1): EAGVTQSPTHLIKTRGQQATLRCSPISGHTSVYWYQQALGLGLQFLLWYDEGEERNRGNFPPRFSGRQFPNYSSELNVNALELEDSALYLCASSLVASGEAFFGQGTRLTVV.

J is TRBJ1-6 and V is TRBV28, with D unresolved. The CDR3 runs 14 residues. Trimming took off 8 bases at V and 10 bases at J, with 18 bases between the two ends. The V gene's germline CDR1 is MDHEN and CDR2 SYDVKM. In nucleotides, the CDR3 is TGTGCCAGCGGATTGGATGAGGGTCAGTCACCCCTCCACTTT. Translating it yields CASGLDEGQSPLHF.

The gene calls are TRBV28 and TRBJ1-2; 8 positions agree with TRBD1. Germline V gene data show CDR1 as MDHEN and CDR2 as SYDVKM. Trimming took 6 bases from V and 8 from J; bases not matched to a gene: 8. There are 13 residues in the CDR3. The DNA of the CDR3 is TGTGCCAGCAGACCCCCAGGGGGCGCAGGCTACACCTTC. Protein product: CASRPPGGAGYTF.

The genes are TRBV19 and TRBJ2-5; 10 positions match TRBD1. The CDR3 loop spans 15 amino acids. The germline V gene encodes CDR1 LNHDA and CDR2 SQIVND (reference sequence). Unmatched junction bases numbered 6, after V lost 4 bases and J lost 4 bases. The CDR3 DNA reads TGTGCCAGTAGTACAGGACAGGGGGGTGGAGAGACCCAGTACTTC. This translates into CASSTGQGGGETQYF.

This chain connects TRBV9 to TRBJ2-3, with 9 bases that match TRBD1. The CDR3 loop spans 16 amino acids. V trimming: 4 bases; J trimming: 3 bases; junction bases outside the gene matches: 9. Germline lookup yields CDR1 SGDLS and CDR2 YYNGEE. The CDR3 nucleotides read TGTGCCAGCAGCCCGAAACCGGGACAGGGTACAGATACGCAGTATTTT. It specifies CASSPKPGQGTDTQYF.

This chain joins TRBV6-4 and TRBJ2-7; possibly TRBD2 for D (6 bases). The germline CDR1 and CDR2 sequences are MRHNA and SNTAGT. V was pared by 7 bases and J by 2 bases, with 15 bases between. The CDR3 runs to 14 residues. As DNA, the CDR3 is TGTGCCAGCAATAACGCAGGGAGGACCTACGAGCAGTACTTC. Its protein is CASNNAGRTYEQYF.